The clone carrying this T cell receptor (beta chain) was seen ten or more times. V gave up 0 bases and J gave up 2 bases; unmatched junction bases: 11. The CDR3 has 18 residues. CDR1 and CDR2 (germline): DFQATT, SNEGSKA (reference sequence). These data belong to a study of human T cells and chemical hapten exposure. The time point is: patch test 2, 6 weeks after DPC sensitization. Treatment here: therapeutic diphenylcyclopropenone sensitization with weekly scalp DPC. TCRdb passed the RACE reads through MiXCR, listing each CDR3 protein once. The sample carries under 90,000 distinct CDR3 sequences, 8.5% recorded once.

This sequence joins TRBV20-1 and TRBJ2-3, with 10 bases aligning to TRBD2. The receptor was derived from a woman aged 50 to 60 with alopecia areata. Some clones in this sample may be carry-over from other donors' samples. The sequenced sample was whole blood, obtained in connection with sensitization to the hapten diphenylcyclopropenone (DPC). The CDR3 nucleotides are TGCAGTGCTAGAGATCGGGGGCTAGCGGGAGCTTACACAGATACGCAGTATTTT. Translation: CSARDRGLAGAYTDTQYF.